This note documents a single T cell receptor (beta chain) sequence. This clone has only one observation. Its antigen is currently not known. No clone much larger than this one lies a single base away; base qualities are absent. This record belongs to a study of T cell changes during pregnancy in multiple sclerosis (dated by TCRdb to the late 2010s). About the study as a whole: The study looked at changes in the T cell repertoire across pregnancy in women with multiple sclerosis.

The germline V gene provides CDR1 SGHDT and CDR2 YYEEEE. V sheds 5 bases and J sheds 1 base, leaving 9 bases between their ends. From its cysteine to its phenylalanine, the CDR3 spans 13 amino acids. The sequence is cut down to CDR3 DNA, 39 bases in frame from base 1. Library preparation employed the immunoSEQ multiplex PCR assay. TCRdb re-hosts the immuneACCESS table, in-frame sequences only. Its copies lack some clones; in the studies checked, an unresolved V gene accounts for under half of them, and the cause for the rest is not known. The sample table lists 40,000 to 55,000 clones, approximately 91% of them with a count of one. The ten largest clonotypes hold approximately 0.27% of the sample.

The sample here was CD4+ T cells from peripheral blood mononuclear cells, taken in the second trimester of pregnancy. This receptor was obtained from a female donor with multiple sclerosis, enrolled in a pregnancy study. The chain uses TRBV5-6 and TRBJ1-1; the D region possibly corresponds to TRBD1 (5 bases align). The CDR3 protein: CASRPTGNTEAFF. The DNA sequence reads TGTGCCAGCAGGCCAACAGGGAACACTGAAGCTTTCTTT.